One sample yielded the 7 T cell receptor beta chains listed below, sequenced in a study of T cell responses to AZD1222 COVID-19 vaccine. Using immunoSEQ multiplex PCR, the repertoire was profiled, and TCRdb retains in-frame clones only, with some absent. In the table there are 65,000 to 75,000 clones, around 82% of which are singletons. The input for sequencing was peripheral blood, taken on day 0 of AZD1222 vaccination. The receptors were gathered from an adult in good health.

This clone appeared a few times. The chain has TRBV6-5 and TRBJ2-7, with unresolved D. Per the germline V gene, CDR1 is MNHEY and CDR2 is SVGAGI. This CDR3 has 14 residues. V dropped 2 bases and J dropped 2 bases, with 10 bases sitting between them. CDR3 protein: CASSYTPSTYEQYF. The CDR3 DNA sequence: TGTGCCAGCAGTTACACCCCGAGTACCTACGAGCAGTACTTC.

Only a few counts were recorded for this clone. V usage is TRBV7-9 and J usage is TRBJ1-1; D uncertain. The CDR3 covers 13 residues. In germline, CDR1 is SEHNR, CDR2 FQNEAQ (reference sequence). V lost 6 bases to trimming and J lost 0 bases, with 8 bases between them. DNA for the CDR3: TGTGCCAGCAGTTTCACAGTGAACACTGAAGCTTTCTTT. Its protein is CASSFTVNTEAFF.

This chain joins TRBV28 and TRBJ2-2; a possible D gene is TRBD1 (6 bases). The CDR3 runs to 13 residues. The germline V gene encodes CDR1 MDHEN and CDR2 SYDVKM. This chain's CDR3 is CASGTQNTGELFF. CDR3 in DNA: TGTGCATCCGGGACACAGAACACCGGGGAGCTGTTTTTT.

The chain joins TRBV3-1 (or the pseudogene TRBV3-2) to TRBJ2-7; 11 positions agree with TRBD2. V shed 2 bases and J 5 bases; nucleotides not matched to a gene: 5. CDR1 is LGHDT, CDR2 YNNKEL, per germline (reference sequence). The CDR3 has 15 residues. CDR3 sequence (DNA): TGTGCCAGCAGCCAACCGGGACTAGCGGTCGACGAGCAGTACTTC. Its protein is CASSQPGLAVDEQYF.

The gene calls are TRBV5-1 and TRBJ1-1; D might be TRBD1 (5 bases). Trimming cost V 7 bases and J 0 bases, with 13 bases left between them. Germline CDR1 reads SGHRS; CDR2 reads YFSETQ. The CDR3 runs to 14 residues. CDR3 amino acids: CASRQDSLNTEAFF. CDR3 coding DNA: TGCGCCAGCCGACAAGACAGTTTGAACACTGAAGCTTTCTTT.

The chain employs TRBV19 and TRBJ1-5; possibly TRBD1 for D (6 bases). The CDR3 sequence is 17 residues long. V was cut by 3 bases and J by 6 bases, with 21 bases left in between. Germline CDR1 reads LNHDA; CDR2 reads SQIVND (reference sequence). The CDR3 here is CASSMRGGSPEGQPQHF. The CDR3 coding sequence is TGTGCCAGTAGTATGCGCGGGGGCAGCCCCGAGGGTCAGCCCCAGCATTTT.

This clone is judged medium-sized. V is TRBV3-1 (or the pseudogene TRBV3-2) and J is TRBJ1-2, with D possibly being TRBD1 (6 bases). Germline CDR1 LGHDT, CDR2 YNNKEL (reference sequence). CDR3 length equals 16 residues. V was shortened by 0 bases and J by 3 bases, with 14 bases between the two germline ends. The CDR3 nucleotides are TGTGCCAGCAGCCAAGATTGGGGGGCAGGGGACTATGGCTACACCTTC. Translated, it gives CASSQDWGAGDYGYTF.